One and the same sample provided the 7 T cell receptor beta chains below, sequenced in a study of graft-versus-host responses after intestinal transplantation. Generated by immunoSEQ multiplex PCR, the TCRdb table keeps only in-frame clones and is missing some. The sample records around 19,000 clones, about half being singletons. The sample in question was alloreactive CD4+ T cells from a mixed lymphocyte reaction culture, obtained before intestinal transplant. Subset indicated: CFSE-low proliferating T cells sorted from approximately 6-day pre-transplant mixed lymphocyte reaction (GvH or HvG direction). The receptors were gathered from a human patient who received an intestinal transplant.

The chain links TRBV5-1 to TRBJ1-1; 7 nucleotides match TRBD1. Germline assignment: CDR1 SGHRS and CDR2 YFSETQ. The CDR3 sequence is 15 residues long. V lost 5 bases, J lost 1 base, and 8 bases stayed unmatched. Here the CDR3 reads CASSTLTGANTEAFF. Written as DNA, the CDR3 is TGCGCCAGCAGTACCTTAACAGGGGCGAACACTGAAGCTTTCTTT.

The chain couples TRBV6-1 to TRBJ1-2; a possible D gene is TRBD1 (5 bases). Germline lookup yields CDR1 MNHNS and CDR2 SASEGT. V lost 7 bases and J 7 bases, leaving 10 bases between the germline ends. This CDR3 comprises 11 residues. CDR3 protein: CASTGLGGYTF. In nucleotides, the CDR3 is TGTGCCAGCACAGGGCTAGGTGGCTACACCTTC.

Only one count was recorded for this clone. This sequence joins TRBV6-1 and TRBJ2-5; D may be TRBD1 (6 bases). Gene TRBJ2-7 matches the end of the DNA better, so the J call may be wrong. This CDR3 spans 15 amino acids. CDR1 and CDR2 from the germline V gene are MNHNS and SASEGT. Here the CDR3 DNA reads TGTGCCAGCAGTGTCTCCGGGACACGGGGCTACGAGCAGTACTTC. Amino acids: CASSVSGTRGYEQYF.

V is TRBV10-3 and J is TRBJ2-3, with 9 positions matching TRBD1. The germline V gene encodes CDR1 ENHRY and CDR2 SYGVKD. J lost 0 bases, V lost 6 bases, and 4 bases had no gene match. The CDR3 is 15 amino acids. The CDR3 here is CAISPQGASTDTQYF. DNA for the CDR3: TGTGCCATCAGCCCACAGGGGGCGAGCACAGATACGCAGTATTTT.

In its sample, this clone was seen a few times. This chain uses TRBV6-5 with TRBJ2-2; D not certain. Germline CDR1 MNHEY, CDR2 SVGAGI. The CDR3 totals 14 residues. The V and J ends lost 6 bases and 0 bases respectively, with 8 bases between them. The CDR3 sequence is CASSENPNTGELFF. CDR3 DNA sequence: TGTGCCAGCAGCGAGAATCCGAACACCGGGGAGCTGTTTTTT.

This clone was seen a few times. The CDR3 protein is CASSYKGDGSYEQYF. In DNA, the CDR3 is TGTGCCAGCAGCTATAAGGGAGACGGAAGCTACGAGCAGTACTTC. V and J are TRBV7-3 and TRBJ2-7; D is possibly TRBD2 (5 bases). Trimming cost V 4 bases and J 3 bases, with 16 bases left between them. This CDR3 comprises 15 residues. Germline-derived CDR1 and CDR2 are SGHTA and FQGTGA.

This clone appeared a single time. The rearrangement links TRBV5-1 to TRBJ1-1; TRBD1 is a possible D gene (6 bases). The CDR3 has 13 residues. Germline CDR1 is SGHRS and CDR2 is YFSETQ. Trimming pared 4 bases from V and 4 bases from J, leaving 11 bases between. CDR3 region: CASSPTGSTEAFF. CDR3 sequence (DNA): TGCGCCAGCAGCCCGACAGGTTCCACTGAAGCTTTCTTT. The full variable domain, with the rest looked up from reference TRBV5-1 and TRBJ1-1, is KAGVTQTPRYLIKTRGQQVTLSCSPISGHRSVSWYQQTPGQGLQFLFEYFSETQRNKGNFPGRFSGRQFSNSRSEMNVSTLELGDSALYLCASSPTGSTEAFFGQGTRLTVV.